This T cell receptor (beta chain) originates from a study of control samples from healthy donors and cancer patients. Profiled with immunoSEQ multiplex PCR; TCRdb holds only in-frame clones, not every one. This table has about 140,000 clones, about nine tenths appearing once. This receptor was taken from a man between 25 and 39 years old in good health. The sequencing sample was made of blood.

CDR3 sequence: CASSGLADNYEQYF. The DNA of the CDR3 is TGTGCCAGCAGTGGACTAGCGGACAACTACGAGCAGTACTTC. V usage is TRBV28 and J usage is TRBJ2-7; 10 nucleotides match TRBD2. Germline CDR1 is MDHEN and CDR2 is SYDVKM. CDR3 length: 14 residues. V gave up 5 bases and J gave up 3 bases; unmatched junction bases: 4.